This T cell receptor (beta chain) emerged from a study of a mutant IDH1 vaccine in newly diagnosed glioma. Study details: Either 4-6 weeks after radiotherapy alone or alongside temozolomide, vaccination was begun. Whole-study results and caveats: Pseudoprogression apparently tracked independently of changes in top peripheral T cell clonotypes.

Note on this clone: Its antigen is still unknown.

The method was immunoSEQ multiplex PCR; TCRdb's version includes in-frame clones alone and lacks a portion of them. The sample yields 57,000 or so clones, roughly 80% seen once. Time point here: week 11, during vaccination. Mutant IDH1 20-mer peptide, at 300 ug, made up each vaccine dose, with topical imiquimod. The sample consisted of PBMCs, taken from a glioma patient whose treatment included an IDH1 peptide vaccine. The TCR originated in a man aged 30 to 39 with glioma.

The CDR3 sequence: CASSLDSRVSVIEAFF. The CDR3 DNA follows: TGTGCCAGCAGCTTAGATTCCCGGGTGAGCGTGATTGAAGCTTTCTTT. The chain joins TRBV7-2 to TRBJ1-1; D uncertain. The V end was cut by 1 base, the J end by 7 bases, with 19 bases between. CDR3 length: 16 amino acids. The germline V gene has CDR1 SGHTA and CDR2 FQGNSA. Full variable domain (remainder filled in from reference TRBV7-2 and TRBJ1-1): GAGVSQSPSNKVTEKGKDVELRCDPISGHTALYWYRQSLGQGLEFLIYFQGNSAPDKSGLPSDRFSAERTGGSVSTLTIQRTQQEDSAVYLCASSLDSRVSVIEAFFGQGTRLTVV.